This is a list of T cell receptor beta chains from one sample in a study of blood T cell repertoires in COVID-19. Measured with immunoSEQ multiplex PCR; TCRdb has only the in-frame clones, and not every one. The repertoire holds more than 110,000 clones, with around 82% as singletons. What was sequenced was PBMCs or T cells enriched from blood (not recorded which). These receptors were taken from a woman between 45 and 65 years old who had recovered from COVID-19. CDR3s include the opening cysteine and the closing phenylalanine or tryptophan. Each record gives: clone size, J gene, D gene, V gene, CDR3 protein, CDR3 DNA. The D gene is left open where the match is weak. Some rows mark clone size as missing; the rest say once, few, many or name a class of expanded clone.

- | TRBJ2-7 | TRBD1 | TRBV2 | CASSEQGVSYEQYF | TGTGCCAGCAGTGAACAGGGGGTTTCCTACGAGCAGTACTTC
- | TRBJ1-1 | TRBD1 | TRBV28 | CASRVMTGEAFF | TGTGCCAGCAGGGTGATGACAGGGGAAGCTTTCTTT
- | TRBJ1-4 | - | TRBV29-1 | CSVVTGGEKLFF | TGCAGCGTTGTGACGGGTGGGGAAAAACTGTTTTTT
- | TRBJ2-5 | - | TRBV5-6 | CASSLAPRAGETQYF | TGTGCCAGCAGCTTGGCCCCGCGGGCTGGGGAGACCCAGTACTTC
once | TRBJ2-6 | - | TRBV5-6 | CASSSVGDSGANVLTF | TGTGCCAGCAGCTCTGTGGGAGACTCTGGGGCCAACGTCCTGACTTTC
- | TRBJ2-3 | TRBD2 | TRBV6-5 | CASSPFRGGTDTQYF | TGTGCCAGCAGCCCCTTTCGGGGGGGCACAGATACGCAGTATTTT
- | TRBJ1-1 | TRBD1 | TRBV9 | CASSPRQGANTEAFF | TGTGCCAGCAGCCCCCGACAGGGGGCGAACACTGAAGCTTTCTTT
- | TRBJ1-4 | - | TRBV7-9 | CASSSRGGWEKLFF | TGTGCCAGCAGCTCCAGGGGTGGATGGGAAAAACTGTTTTTT
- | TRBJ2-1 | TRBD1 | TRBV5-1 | CASSFSGTADNEQFF | TGCGCCAGCAGCTTCTCCGGGACAGCCGACAATGAGCAGTTCTTC
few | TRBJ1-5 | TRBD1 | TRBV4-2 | CASSRTTGNQPQHF | TGTGCCAGCAGCCGGACGACAGGGAATCAGCCCCAGCATTTT
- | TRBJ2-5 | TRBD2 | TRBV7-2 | CASTLDRGRGETQYF | TGTGCCAGCACCCTAGACCGGGGGAGGGGAGAGACCCAGTACTTC
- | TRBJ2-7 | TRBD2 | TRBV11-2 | CASSYPRLAASYEQYF | TGTGCCAGCAGCTATCCGCGCCTAGCGGCCTCCTACGAGCAGTACTTC
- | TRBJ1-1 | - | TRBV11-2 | CASSSNRADTEAFF | TGTGCCAGCAGCTCTAACAGGGCAGACACTGAAGCTTTCTTT
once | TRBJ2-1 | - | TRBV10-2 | CASSPAVDEQFF | TGCGCCAGCAGTCCCGCGGTGGATGAGCAGTTCTTC
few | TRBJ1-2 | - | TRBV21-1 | CASSTKTHSLNLYGYTF | TGTGCCAGCAGCACAAAAACCCACAGCCTGAACCTCTATGGCTACACCTTC
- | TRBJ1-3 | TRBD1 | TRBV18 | CASSPRTGSGNTIYF | TGTGCCAGCTCACCTAGGACAGGCTCTGGAAACACCATATATTTT
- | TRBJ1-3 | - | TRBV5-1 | CASSLSGTGNTIYF | TGCGCCAGCAGCTTGTCGGGGACTGGAAACACCATATATTTT